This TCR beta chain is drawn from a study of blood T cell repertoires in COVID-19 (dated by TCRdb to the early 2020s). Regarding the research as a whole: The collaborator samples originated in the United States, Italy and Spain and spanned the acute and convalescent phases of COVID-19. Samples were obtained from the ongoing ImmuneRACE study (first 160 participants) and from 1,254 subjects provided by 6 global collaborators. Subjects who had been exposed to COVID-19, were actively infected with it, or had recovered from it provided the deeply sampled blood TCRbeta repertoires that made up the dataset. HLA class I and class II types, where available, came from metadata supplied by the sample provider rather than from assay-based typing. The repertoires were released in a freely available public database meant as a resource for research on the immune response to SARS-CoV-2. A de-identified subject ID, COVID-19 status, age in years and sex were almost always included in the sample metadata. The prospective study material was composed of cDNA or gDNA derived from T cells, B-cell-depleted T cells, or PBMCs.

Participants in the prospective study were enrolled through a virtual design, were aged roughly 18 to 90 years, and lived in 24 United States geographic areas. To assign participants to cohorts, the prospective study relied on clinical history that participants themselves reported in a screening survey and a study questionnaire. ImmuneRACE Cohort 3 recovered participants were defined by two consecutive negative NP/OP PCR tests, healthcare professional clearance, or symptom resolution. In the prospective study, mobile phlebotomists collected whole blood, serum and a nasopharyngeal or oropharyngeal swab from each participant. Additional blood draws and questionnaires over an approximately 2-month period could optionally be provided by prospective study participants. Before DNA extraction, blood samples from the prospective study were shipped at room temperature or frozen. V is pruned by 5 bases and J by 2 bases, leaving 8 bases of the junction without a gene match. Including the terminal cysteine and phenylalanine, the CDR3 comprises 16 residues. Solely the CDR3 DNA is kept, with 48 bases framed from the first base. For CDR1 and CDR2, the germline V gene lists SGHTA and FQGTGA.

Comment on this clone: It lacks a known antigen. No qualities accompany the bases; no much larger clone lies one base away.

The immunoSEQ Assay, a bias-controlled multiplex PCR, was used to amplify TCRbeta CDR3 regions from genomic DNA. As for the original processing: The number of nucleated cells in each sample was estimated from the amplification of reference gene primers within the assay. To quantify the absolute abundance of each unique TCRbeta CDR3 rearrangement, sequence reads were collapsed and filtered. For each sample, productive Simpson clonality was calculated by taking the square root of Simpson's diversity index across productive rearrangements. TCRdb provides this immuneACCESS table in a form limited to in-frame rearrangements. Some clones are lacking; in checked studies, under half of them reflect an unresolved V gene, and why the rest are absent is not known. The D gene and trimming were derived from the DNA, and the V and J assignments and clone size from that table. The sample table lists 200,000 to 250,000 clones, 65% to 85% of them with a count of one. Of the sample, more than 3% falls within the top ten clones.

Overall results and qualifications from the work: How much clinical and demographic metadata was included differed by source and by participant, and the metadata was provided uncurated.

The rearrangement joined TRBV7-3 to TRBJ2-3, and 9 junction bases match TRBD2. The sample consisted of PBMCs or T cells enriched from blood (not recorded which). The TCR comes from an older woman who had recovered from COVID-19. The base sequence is TGTGCCAGCAGCACCCTAGCGGGGCCCTACACAGATACGCAGTATTTT. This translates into CASSTLAGPYTDTQYF.